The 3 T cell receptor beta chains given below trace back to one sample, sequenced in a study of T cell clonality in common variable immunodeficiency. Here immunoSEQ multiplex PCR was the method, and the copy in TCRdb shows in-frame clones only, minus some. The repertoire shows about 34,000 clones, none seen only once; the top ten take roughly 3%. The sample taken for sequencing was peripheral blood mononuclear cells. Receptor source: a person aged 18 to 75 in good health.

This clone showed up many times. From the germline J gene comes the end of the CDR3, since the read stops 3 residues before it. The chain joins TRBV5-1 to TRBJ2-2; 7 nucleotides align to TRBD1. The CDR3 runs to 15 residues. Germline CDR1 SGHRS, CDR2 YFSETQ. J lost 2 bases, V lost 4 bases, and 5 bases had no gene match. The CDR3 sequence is CASSKGDRNTGELFF. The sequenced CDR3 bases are TGCGCCAGCAGCAAAGGGGACAGAAACACCGGGGAG.

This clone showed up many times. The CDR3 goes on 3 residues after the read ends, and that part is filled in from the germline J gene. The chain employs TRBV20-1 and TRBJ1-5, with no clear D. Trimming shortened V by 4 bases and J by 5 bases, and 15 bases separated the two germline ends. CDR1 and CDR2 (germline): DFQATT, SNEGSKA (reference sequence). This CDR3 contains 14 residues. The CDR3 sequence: CSATRDFPDQPQHF. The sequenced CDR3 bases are TGCAGTGCTACTAGAGATTTCCCTGATCAGCCC.

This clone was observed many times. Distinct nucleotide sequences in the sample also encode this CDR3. The covered CDR3 bases are TGCAGTGCTAGAGATCAGGCAGGTAGTGGC. Residues: CSARDQAGSG. The complete CDR3 sequence is CSARDQAGSGYTF. The chain employs TRBV20-1 and TRBJ1-2, with D hard to call. The DNA ends 3 residues before the CDR3 does, and the rest of the CDR3 is filled in from the germline J gene. Germline V lookup: CDR1 DFQATT, CDR2 SNEGSKA (reference sequence). Trimming pared 0 bases from V and 7 bases from J, leaving 12 bases between. The CDR3 contains 13 residues.